Each of the 9 T cell receptor beta chains below was sequenced from the same sample in a study of T cell responses to AZD1222 COVID-19 vaccine. Profiled with immunoSEQ multiplex PCR; TCRdb holds only in-frame clones, not every one. The sample has about 130,000 clones; around 87% are singletons. This specimen was peripheral blood, taken on day 0 of AZD1222 vaccination. The receptors come from an adult in good health.

J is TRBJ2-7 and V is TRBV20-1; D gene uncertain. The V end lost 3 bases, the J end lost 1 base, and 13 bases lay between the germline ends. CDR1 is DFQATT and CDR2 is SNEGSKA in the germline V gene (reference sequence). The CDR3 length is 14 residues. The CDR3 region has the DNA TGCAGTGCTAGTCTGTCTTACCAATCCTACGAGCAGTACTTC. Translating gives CSASLSYQSYEQYF.

This chain connects TRBV4-3 to TRBJ2-1; D not certain. Germline lookup yields CDR1 LGHNA and CDR2 YSLEER. V was clipped by 6 bases and J by 7 bases, with 16 bases between them. This CDR3 comprises 14 residues. This CDR3 reads CASSPLGRINEQFF. The CDR3 DNA is TGCGCCAGCAGTCCCCTAGGACGGATTAATGAGCAGTTCTTC.

The chain employs TRBV18 and TRBJ1-1; 7 bases align to TRBD1. CDR3 length equals 14 residues. Germline loops: CDR1 KGHSH, CDR2 LQKENI. Trimming cost V 3 bases and J 1 base; bases outside gene matches: 2. The CDR3 DNA follows: TGTGCCAGCTCACCCAACAGGGGGAACACTGAAGCTTTCTTT. Protein product: CASSPNRGNTEAFF.

The CDR3 sequence is CASSGDRFSGANVLTF. The CDR3 DNA is TGTGCCAGCAGCGGTGACAGGTTCTCTGGGGCCAACGTCCTGACTTTC. The V and J genes are TRBV9 and TRBJ2-6, with a tentative D call TRBD1 (6 bases). Germline-derived CDR1 and CDR2 are SGDLS and YYNGEE. The CDR3 totals 16 residues. V was trimmed by 3 bases and J by 0 bases, leaving 10 bases between them.

The chain couples TRBV11-3 to TRBJ2-1; TRBD2 is a possible D gene (6 bases). The V end lost 8 bases, the J end lost 5 bases, and 10 bases lay between the germline ends. This CDR3 comprises 12 residues. Germline lookup yields CDR1 SGHNT and CDR2 YENEEA. CDR3 sequence (DNA): TGTGCCAGCGGGGGGTTCGACAATGAGCAGTTCTTC. It specifies CASGGFDNEQFF.

V usage is TRBV30 and J usage is TRBJ1-5, with a weak D call TRBD1 (5 bases). V lost 0 bases to trimming and J lost 1 base, with 31 bases between them. Germline values: CDR1 GTSNPN, CDR2 SVGIG (reference sequence). The CDR3 runs 22 residues. CDR3: CAWSVTGWADEWALESNQPQHF. CDR3 nucleotides: TGTGCCTGGAGTGTTACAGGTTGGGCCGACGAATGGGCCCTAGAAAGCAATCAGCCCCAGCATTTT. Filled out from reference TRBV30 and TRBJ1-5, the complete variable domain reads SQTIHQWPATLVQPVGSPLSLECTVEGTSNPNLYWYRQAAGRGLQLLFYSVGIGQISSEVPQNLSASRPQDRQFILSSKKLLLSDSGFYLCAWSVTGWADEWALESNQPQHFGDGTRLSIL.

The chain links TRBV6-1 to TRBJ2-3; no firm D call. The V gene's germline CDR1 is MNHNS and CDR2 SASEGT. V was cut by 0 bases and J by 5 bases, with 3 bases left in between. CDR3 length equals 12 residues. CDR3 in amino acids: CASSEARDTQYF. The CDR3, as DNA: TGTGCCAGCAGTGAAGCGCGAGATACGCAGTATTTT.

The chain couples TRBV7-2 to TRBJ2-2; maybe TRBD2 (6 bases). The CDR3 consists of 16 residues. The germline V gene has CDR1 SGHTA and CDR2 FQGNSA. Trimming cost V 3 bases and J 5 bases, with 16 bases left between them. The CDR3 nucleotides read TGTGCCAGCAGCTTTAATAGCGGCTCCAGGACCGGGGAGCTGTTTTTT. Its protein product is CASSFNSGSRTGELFF.

This clone was recorded only once. The chain combines TRBV27 with TRBJ1-1, with TRBD1 matching 7 bases. Germline assignment: CDR1 MNHEY and CDR2 SMNVEV (reference sequence). The CDR3 covers 12 residues. V was clipped by 3 bases and J by 12 bases; unmatched bases: 7. CDR3 protein: CASSFVGGTSFF. The CDR3 nucleotides are TGTGCCAGCAGTTTTGTAGGGGGCACCTCTTTCTTT.